These T cell receptor beta chains were read from a single sample in a study of response to subunit inactivated influenza vaccine. TCRdb re-analysed the RT-PCR reads in MiXCR, keeping a single row per CDR3 protein. The sample holds hundreds of thousands of distinct CDR3 sequences, around 10% seen once. The sample also formed part of further work on T cells expressing NK-cell markers.

The sequencing used PBMCs from blood, collected on the day of vaccination. The receptor set was obtained from a man aged 50 or older who received an inactivated influenza vaccine. Both conserved end residues are part of each CDR3.

cdr3_length,v_call,j_call,cdr3_aa
16,TRBV4-2,TRBJ2-2,CASSQDRGWSTGELFF
14,TRBV24-1,TRBJ2-3,CATSVEGGPGTQYF
16,TRBV9,TRBJ2-4,CASSVVPSATKNIQYF
13,TRBV6-6,TRBJ2-5,CASSYSDRQTQYF
14,TRBV6-2/TRBV6-3,TRBJ2-3,CASHKWGATDTQYF
15,TRBV5-1,TRBJ2-1,CASSPSGGASVEQFF
15,TRBV20-1,TRBJ2-1,CSALGTSGRSVEQFF
14,TRBV5-1,TRBJ1-1,CASRSGYQNTEAFF
15,TRBV20-1,TRBJ2-7,CSARDFLAGHYEQYF
13,TRBV6-2/TRBV6-3,TRBJ2-5,CASRAGGEETQYF
15,TRBV10-3,TRBJ2-3,CAIGERGGPADTQYF
16,TRBV7-2,TRBJ2-4,CASSLELAGAKNIQYF
18,TRBV28,TRBJ2-5,CASSRFLGIGGVQETQYF
15,TRBV18,TRBJ2-1,CASSPSLAGYNEQFF
14,TRBV11-2,TRBJ2-1,CASSWTGAYNEQFF
15,TRBV28,TRBJ2-5,CASSIHTGMEETQYF
14,TRBV20-1,TRBJ2-7,CSATDRGRTYEQYF
17,TRBV13,TRBJ2-2,CASSQAGTGVYTGELFF
15,TRBV6-5,TRBJ2-7,CASSYSYRTAYEQYF
13,TRBV4-3,TRBJ1-2,CASSQEQGDGYTF
16,TRBV5-6,TRBJ2-1,CASSRRLAGIYNEQFF
17,TRBV12-3/TRBV12-4,TRBJ2-2,CASRPARTSGAPGELFF